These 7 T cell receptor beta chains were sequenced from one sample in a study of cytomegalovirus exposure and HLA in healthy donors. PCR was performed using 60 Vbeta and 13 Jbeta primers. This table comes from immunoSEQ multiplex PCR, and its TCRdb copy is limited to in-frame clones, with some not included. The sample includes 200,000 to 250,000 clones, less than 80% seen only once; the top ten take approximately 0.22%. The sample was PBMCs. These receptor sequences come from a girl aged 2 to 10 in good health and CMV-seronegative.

The CDR3 sequence is CASSLSQGSIPYEQYF. CDR3 sequence (DNA): TGCGCCAGCAGCTTGAGTCAGGGGTCCATACCTTACGAGCAGTACTTC. The chain has TRBV5-1 and TRBJ2-7, with a weak D call TRBD1 (6 bases). CDR1 and CDR2 (germline): SGHRS, YFSETQ. V was clipped by 1 base and J by 4 bases, with 18 bases between them. The CDR3 covers 16 residues.

Here the CDR3 reads CASSVAPDRGSGANVLTF. As DNA, the CDR3 is TGTGCCAGCAGCGTGGCCCCAGACAGGGGCTCTGGGGCCAACGTCCTGACTTTC. The V call is TRBV9, the J call TRBJ2-6, with TRBD1 matching over 8 bases. CDR3 length equals 18 residues. CDR1 is SGDLS and CDR2 is YYNGEE in the germline V gene. V trimming: 2 bases; J trimming: 0 bases; junction bases outside the gene matches: 7. Together with reference TRBV9 and TRBJ2-6, the CDR3 gives the full variable domain: DSGVTQTPKHLITATGQRVTLRCSPRSGDLSVYWYQQSLDQGLQFLIQYYNGEERAKGNILERFSAQQFPDLHSELNLSSLELGDSALYFCASSVAPDRGSGANVLTFGAGSRLTVL.

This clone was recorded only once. The CDR3 loop reads CASSIGRDRGGSGANVLTF. In DNA form, the CDR3 reads TGTGCCAGTAGTATCGGTAGGGACAGGGGAGGATCTGGGGCCAACGTCCTGACTTTC. The chain combines TRBV19 with TRBJ2-6; 10 nucleotides match TRBD1. The germline V gene encodes CDR1 LNHDA and CDR2 SQIVND (reference sequence). The CDR3 is 19 amino acids. V lost 3 bases and J lost 1; bases outside the gene matches: 9.

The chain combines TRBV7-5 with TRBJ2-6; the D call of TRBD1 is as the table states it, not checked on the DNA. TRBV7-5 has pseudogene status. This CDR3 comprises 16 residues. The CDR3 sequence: CVRSYDRVSGANVLTF. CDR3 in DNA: TGTGTCAGAAGCTACGACAGGGTGAGTGGGGCCAACGTCCTGACTTTC.

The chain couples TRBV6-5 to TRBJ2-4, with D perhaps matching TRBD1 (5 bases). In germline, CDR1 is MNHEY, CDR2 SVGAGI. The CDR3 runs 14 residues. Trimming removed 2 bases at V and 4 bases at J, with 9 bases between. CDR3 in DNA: TGTGCCAGCAGTTACGCGGACACGAAAAACATTCAGTACTTC. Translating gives CASSYADTKNIQYF.

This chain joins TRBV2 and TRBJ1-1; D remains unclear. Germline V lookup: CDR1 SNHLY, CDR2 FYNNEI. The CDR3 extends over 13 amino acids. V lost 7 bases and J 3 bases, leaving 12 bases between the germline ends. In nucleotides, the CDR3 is TGTGCCAGCACGGAAGGAGTAGACACTGAAGCTTTCTTT. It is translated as CASTEGVDTEAFF.

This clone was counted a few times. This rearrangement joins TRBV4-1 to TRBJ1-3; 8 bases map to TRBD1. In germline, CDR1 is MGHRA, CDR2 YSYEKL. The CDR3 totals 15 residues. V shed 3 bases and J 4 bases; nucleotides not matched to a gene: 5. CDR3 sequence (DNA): TGCGCCAGCAGCCAGCCCCGGGACAGGGGAAACACCATATATTTT. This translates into CASSQPRDRGNTIYF.